One T cell receptor beta chain is described in this entry. What it recognizes is unknown. This entry is derived from a study of a mutant IDH1 vaccine in newly diagnosed glioma. Overall study: Treatment recipients were about 62% male and about 40% female, and their mean age was roughly 44 years. Previous care, which was radiotherapy, temozolomide, or both, most often involved both.

Findings and limits, study-wide: A vaccine-induced immune response developed in roughly 93% of the patients.

CDR3 length: 17 residues. Germline assignment: CDR1 GTSNPN and CDR2 SVGIG (reference sequence). Trimming took off 0 bases at V and 5 bases at J, with 20 bases between the two ends. TCRdb's table, derived via immunoSEQ multiplex PCR, lists solely in-frame clones and lacks some. This table holds under 75,000 clones, more than 85% found once. Time point denoted: baseline, week 1 (first vaccination visit). Treatment specified: pre-vaccination baseline after standard-of-care therapy. Those who donated had recent WHO grade 3 or 4 IDH1-mutant, ATRX-lost astrocytomas. This chain links TRBV30 with TRBJ1-3; tentative D call: TRBD1 (6 bases). This TCR was recovered from a man over 45 with glioma. The sequences come from PBMCs, collected from a glioma patient treated with radiotherapy, temozolomide or both. The CDR3 sequence is CAWSVGGTVRGRNTIYF. DNA of the CDR3: TGTGCCTGGAGTGTAGGAGGGACCGTCAGGGGTAGAAACACCATATATTTT.